What follows is one T cell receptor (beta chain) and its context. Its antigen is not identified. This entry belongs to a study of Ad26.COV2.S vaccination and SARS-CoV-2 variants. In the study overall: Participant was drawn from the COV1001 Ad26.COV2.S trial arm. Each vaccinee took Ad26.COV2.S intramuscularly, once or twice 56 days apart.

Sequencing was performed with immunoSEQ multiplex PCR; in TCRdb, only in-frame clones are kept and a portion is missing. The data show over 450,000 clones, 80% to 90% seen once. V lost 4 bases to trimming and J lost 4 bases, with 19 bases between them. This CDR3 is built from 16 residues. Germline-derived CDR1 and CDR2 are MGHRA and YSYEKL. Treatment described: about 20 received Ad26.COV2.S at low or high dose, single or two shots; several received placebo; per-sample allocation not given. Collection of samples fell on day 63 after the first vaccine or placebo injection. Regarding the study as a whole: Relative to placebo recipients, vaccine recipients exhibited elevated spike-specific TCR breadth.

This clonotype originated in a person aged 18 to 65 who received the Ad26.COV2.S COVID-19 vaccine or a placebo. The sample was peripheral blood, taken in a trial of Ad26.COV2.S vaccine versus placebo. The gene calls are TRBV4-1 and TRBJ1-1; D unresolved. CDR3 protein: CASSPRMYEEGTEAFF. The CDR3, as DNA: TGCGCCAGCAGCCCGCGCATGTACGAGGAGGGCACTGAAGCTTTCTTT.